This TCR beta chain appears in the sequencing data of a study of control samples from healthy donors and cancer patients. Libraries were prepared by immunoSEQ multiplex PCR; TCRdb keeps only in-frame clonotypes and omits some of them. This repertoire shows around 85,000 clones, approximately 94% found once; its top ten account for roughly 5%. Per germline, CDR1 SGHRS and CDR2 YFSETQ. The V segment lost 0 bases and the J segment 3 bases; nucleotides outside the gene matches: 9. CDR3 length: 18 residues. This clone was picked up one time. Additional DNA sequences in this sample encode the identical CDR3.

The sequencing sample was made of blood. The TCR originated in a woman under 30 in good health. The V and J genes are TRBV5-1 and TRBJ2-2; 9 nucleotides match TRBD2. Written as DNA, the CDR3 is TGCGCCAGCAGCTTGGGAGAGCGGCGGGGGGGTCACACCGGGGAGCTGTTTTTT. It encodes CASSLGERRGGHTGELFF.